This TCR beta chain derives from a study of shared clonotypes between healthy human individuals. CDR3 length: 11 residues. The ends were cut back, 4 bases at V and 10 bases at J, with 8 bases in the middle. Germline V CDR1 and CDR2: MDHEN, SYDVKM. Clones were read by immunoSEQ multiplex PCR, and TCRdb kept only the in-frame ones, dropping some. The sample lists millions of clones, 85% to 95% occurring once. Subsets obtained from CD4+ cells comprised CD45RA+ naive and CD45RA-negative memory cells. The rearrangement joins TRBV28 to TRBJ2-1; a possible D gene is TRBD1 (5 bases). The sample consisted of naive CD4+ T cells from PBMCs. Subset in this sample: CD45RA+ positively selected. The TCR was taken from a man aged 18 to 30 in good health. Some clones in this sample may be carry-over from other donors' samples. The CDR3 DNA sequence: TGTGCCAGCAGTTCTACAGGAGAGCAGTTCTTC. The encoded protein is CASSSTGEQFF.